This is a list of T cell receptor beta chains from one sample in a study of Ad26.COV2.S vaccination and SARS-CoV-2 variants. Assay used: immunoSEQ multiplex PCR; TCRdb lists only in-frame clones, some missing. This sample has about 680,000 clones, with around 89% found just once. The sequencing used peripheral blood, collected in a trial of Ad26.COV2.S vaccine versus placebo. These receptors all come from a person between 18 and 65 years old who received the Ad26.COV2.S COVID-19 vaccine or a placebo. Both conserved end residues are part of each CDR3. A D gene is named only where the DNA matches it firmly. Size is omitted from some rows. Given values are once, few, many or a class for expanded clones.

clone_size cdr3_length d_call j_call v_call cdr3_aa cdr3_nt
- 12 - TRBJ1-4 TRBV19 CATTGDDEKLFF TGTGCCACGACGGGGGACGATGAAAAACTGTTTTTT
- 14 TRBD1 TRBJ1-6 TRBV15 CATSEQGASSPLHF TGTGCCACCAGCGAACAGGGGGCTAGTTCACCCCTCCACTTT
- 17 - TRBJ1-5 TRBV7-2 CASSPTRLGPSNQPQHF TGTGCCAGCAGCCCGACCCGGCTGGGGCCTAGCAATCAGCCCCAGCATTTT
- 13 - TRBJ1-1 TRBV27 CASSQTLGTEAFF TGTGCCAGCAGTCAAACACTGGGCACTGAAGCTTTCTTT
- 16 TRBD1 TRBJ2-7 TRBV24-1 CATSNSAETGKHEQYF TGTGCCACCAGTAACTCCGCTGAGACAGGGAAGCACGAGCAGTACTTC
- 13 - TRBJ2-5 TRBV3-1/TRBV3-2 CASSLGDRETQYF TGTGCCAGCAGCCTTGGGGACCGAGAGACCCAGTACTTC
- 13 - TRBJ1-2 TRBV10-2 CASSGPEALGYTF TGCGCCAGCAGCGGACCTGAAGCGCTGGGCTACACCTTC
- 14 - TRBJ2-2 TRBV6-5 CASTPDSSGGELFF TGTGCCAGCACCCCGGACAGCTCGGGCGGGGAGCTGTTTTTT
- 11 TRBD1 TRBJ2-7 TRBV30 CAWGTGYEQYF TGTGCCTGGGGGACAGGCTACGAGCAGTACTTC
- 13 - TRBJ1-1 TRBV12-3/TRBV12-4 CASRPGTNTEAFF TGTGCCAGCAGACCAGGGACCAACACTGAAGCTTTCTTT
- 19 - TRBJ1-3 TRBV7-6 CASSLGPSLTGISGNTIYF TGTGCCAGCAGCTTAGGGCCCTCTTTGACAGGAATCTCTGGAAACACCATATATTTT
- 15 TRBD2 TRBJ2-1 TRBV30 CAWSVGLAAYNEQFF TGTGCCTGGAGTGTCGGACTAGCGGCCTACAATGAGCAGTTCTTC
- 14 TRBD1 TRBJ2-4 TRBV2 CASSVGGRGNIQYF TGTGCCAGCAGTGTAGGGGGCAGGGGGAACATTCAGTACTTC
- 14 TRBD2 TRBJ2-3 TRBV2 CASSGGRGADTQYF TGTGCCAGCAGTGGCGGGAGGGGCGCAGATACGCAGTATTTT
- 17 - TRBJ2-4 TRBV4-2 CASSQGPGDGYKNIQYF TGTGCCAGCAGCCAAGGTCCTGGAGACGGCTACAAAAACATTCAGTACTTC
once 14 - TRBJ1-1 TRBV10-2 CASSSTGLGTEAFF TGCGCCAGCAGCTCAACAGGGTTAGGCACTGAAGCTTTCTTT
- 14 TRBD1 TRBJ1-6 TRBV6-6 CASSYGTGTDVIHF TGTGCCAGCAGCTACGGGACAGGGACGGATGTGATCCACTTT
- 14 - TRBJ2-3 TRBV7-9 CASSLVGARDTQYF TGTGCCAGCAGCTTAGTTGGGGCCAGAGATACGCAGTATTTT
- 14 TRBD2 TRBJ2-1 TRBV10-1 CASRRSGNYNEQFF TGCGCCAGCAGGCGAAGCGGGAACTACAATGAGCAGTTCTTC
- 13 - TRBJ2-5 TRBV18 CASSPRREETQYF TGTGCCAGCTCCCCTAGGCGAGAAGAGACCCAGTACTTC
once 13 - TRBJ1-1 TRBV7-2 CASSFRDPQEAFF TGTGCCAGCAGTTTCCGGGACCCTCAGGAGGCTTTCTTT
- 11 - TRBJ2-1 TRBV6-6 CASSYGRERFF TGTGCCAGCAGTTACGGAAGGGAGCGATTCTTC
- 15 TRBD2 TRBJ2-1 TRBV7-6 CASKEGTSAYNEQFF TGTGCCAGCAAGGAAGGGACTAGCGCTTACAATGAGCAGTTCTTC
- 13 - TRBJ2-1 TRBV5-1 CASSPDRLREQFF TGCGCCAGCAGCCCGGACAGATTGCGGGAGCAGTTCTTC